This T cell receptor (beta chain) derives from a study of control samples from healthy donors and cancer patients. This clone has just a few counts. TCRdb keeps only in-frame clones here, not all; method: immunoSEQ multiplex PCR. The sample yields under 50,000 clones, 70% to 90% seen once. V lost 2 bases to trimming and J lost 8 bases; unmatched junction nucleotides: 11. The germline V gene has CDR1 GTSNPN and CDR2 SVGIG (reference sequence). The CDR3 consists of 14 residues. The chain is built from TRBV30 and TRBJ1-2; 7 nucleotides agree with TRBD1. The sequenced sample consisted of PBMCs. The TCR sequence derives from a woman in her sixties or seventies with lung cancer. The CDR3 sequence: CAWSSSYRGGGYTF. Here the CDR3 DNA reads TGTGCCTGGAGTTCGTCCTACAGGGGAGGCGGCTACACCTTC.